A single sample is the source of the 10 T cell receptor beta chains below, sequenced in a study of blood T cell repertoires in COVID-19. The protocol was immunoSEQ multiplex PCR, while the TCRdb copy is restricted to in-frame clones and leaves out a portion. Among 250,000 to 300,000 clones listed, 90% were seen once. Material for sequencing was peripheral blood. These receptors were collected from a woman aged 60-75 years with COVID-19, enrolled during active disease.

The chain recombines TRBV19 with TRBJ1-5, with 7 bases that match TRBD1. V dropped 5 bases and J dropped 3; count of bases not matched to a gene: 4. CDR1 LNHDA and CDR2 SQIVND come from the germline V gene (reference sequence). This CDR3 is built from 14 residues. The CDR3 DNA reads TGTGCCAGTAGTCACACAGGGGACAATCAGCCCCAGCATTTT. Translated: CASSHTGDNQPQHF.

The V and J genes are TRBV6-5 and TRBJ1-2; tentative D call: TRBD1 (6 bases). V lost 6 bases and J 7 bases, leaving 15 bases between the germline ends. The CDR3 is made up of 13 amino acids. Germline V lookup: CDR1 MNHEY, CDR2 SVGAGI. The DNA for the CDR3 is TGTGCCAGCAGCAGGGGAATCGTGAGTGGCTACACCTTC. Protein: CASSRGIVSGYTF.

The rearrangement joins TRBV6-5 to TRBJ1-5; D uncertain. Germline values: CDR1 MNHEY, CDR2 SVGAGI. The CDR3 sequence is 13 residues long. Deletions cut 8 bases from V and 4 bases from J, with 12 bases between. The CDR3 spells CASAPQNNQPQHF. The CDR3 DNA follows: TGTGCCAGCGCGCCCCAAAATAATCAGCCCCAGCATTTT.

This chain joins TRBV19 and TRBJ1-5, with 7 bases lining up with TRBD1. The CDR3 has 14 residues. The ends lost 5 bases at V and 4 bases at J; junction bases unmatched: 5. The germline gives CDR1 LNHDA, CDR2 SQIVND (reference sequence). The CDR3 bases are TGTGCCAGTAGTCGGAGACAGGGTAATCAGCCCCAGCATTTT. Translation gives CASSRRQGNQPQHF. Full variable domain (outside the CDR3, taken from reference TRBV19 and TRBJ1-5): DGGITQSPKYLFRKEGQNVTLSCEQNLNHDAMYWYRQDPGQGLRLIYYSQIVNDFQKGDIAEGYSVSREKKESFPLTVTSAQKNPTAFYLCASSRRQGNQPQHFGDGTRLSIL.

The rearrangement uses TRBV14 and TRBJ1-5; TRBD1 aligns across 9 bases. Germline V gene lookup returns CDR1 SGHDN and CDR2 FVKESK. V lost 2 bases to trimming and J lost 4 bases; unmatched junction nucleotides: 21. This CDR3 spans 21 amino acids. The CDR3 spells CASSQLINPGQGILQNQPQHF. The CDR3 DNA reads as TGTGCCAGCAGCCAATTAATAAACCCGGGACAGGGAATACTCCAAAATCAGCCCCAGCATTTT.

DNA for the CDR3: TGTGCCAGCAGCCATGACAGTGCAACTAATGAAAAACTGTTTTTT. Translation gives CASSHDSATNEKLFF. The V call is TRBV3-1 (or the pseudogene TRBV3-2), the J call TRBJ1-4; D possibly corresponds to TRBD1 (5 bases). CDR3 length: 15 residues. Germline lookup yields CDR1 LGHDT and CDR2 YNNKEL (reference sequence). Trimming stripped 3 bases from V and 0 bases from J, with 8 bases between.

This chain uses TRBV6-2 or TRBV6-3 with TRBJ2-1; maybe TRBD2 (6 bases). The CDR3 loop spans 16 amino acids. Germline CDR1 and CDR2: MNHEY and SVGEGT. The V gene lost 4 bases and the J gene lost 0 bases, with 13 bases spanning the gap. The CDR3 sequence: CASSWSLGGSYNEQFF. DNA for the CDR3: TGTGCCAGCAGTTGGAGCCTGGGGGGCTCCTACAATGAGCAGTTCTTC.

In DNA form, the CDR3 reads TGTGCCAGTAGTGTTAGACAGGGCCACCGAGAGGAGGCCCAGCATTTT. It is translated as CASSVRQGHREEAQHF. The chain employs TRBV19 and TRBJ1-5; 7 bases are a match to TRBD1. The CDR3 contains 16 residues. Germline loops: CDR1 LNHDA, CDR2 SQIVND (reference sequence). V was clipped by 5 bases and J by 11 bases; unmatched bases: 18.

The chain links TRBV5-1 to TRBJ2-3, with D perhaps matching TRBD1 (5 bases). In germline, CDR1 is SGHRS, CDR2 YFSETQ. The CDR3 sequence is 15 residues long. V was pared by 0 bases and J by 6 bases, with 14 bases between. Here the CDR3 reads CASSLEGRELDTQYF. CDR3 DNA: TGCGCCAGCAGCTTGGAGGGCAGGGAATTGGATACGCAGTATTTT.

This clone has more than one count but fewer than ten. The chain recombines TRBV11-1 with TRBJ2-5; a weak D match, TRBD1 (6 bases). The CDR3 is made up of 13 amino acids. Trimming removed 5 bases from V and 5 bases from J, with 12 bases in between. Germline values: CDR1 SGHAT, CDR2 FQDESV (reference sequence). CDR3 sequence reads: CASSAGVFETQYF. For the CDR3, the DNA is TGTGCCAGCAGCGCAGGGGTGTTCGAGACCCAGTACTTC.